A single sample is the source of the 23 T cell receptor beta chains below, sequenced in a study of T cells after yellow fever vaccination. TCRdb fed the 5' RACE reads into MiXCR, producing one record per CDR3 protein. The sample holds around 150,000 distinct CDR3 sequences, under 7.5% seen once. The material sequenced was CD4+ T cells sorted from PBMCs, taken about 5 days after the first yellow fever vaccination. These receptors were obtained from a man aged 18-30 years who received the YFV17D yellow fever vaccine.

This clonotype has only a few counts. The V and J genes are TRBV6-1 and TRBJ1-5, with D unresolved. The CDR3 extends over 14 amino acids. Germline-derived CDR1 and CDR2 are MNHNS and SASEGT. Trimming left V 0 bases short and J 4 bases short, with 7 bases between. CDR3: CASSEAGRNQPQHF. CDR3 coding DNA: TGTGCCAGCAGTGAAGCGGGGAGGAATCAGCCCCAGCATTTT.

On this clonotype itself: An end of the junction does not agree with germline; a read error may underlie this. The J gene is TRBJ2-1, the V gene TRBV9; D ambiguous. Germline V gives CDR1 SGDLS, CDR2 YYNGEE. CDR3 length: 13 residues. The CDR3 coding sequence is TGTGCCAGCAGCATAGCCTCCAACAATGAGCAGTTCTTC. Residues: CASSIASNNEQFF.

Ten or more counts support this clonotype. The chain employs TRBV20-1 and TRBJ2-4, with TRBD1 identical over 10 bases. Germline V lookup: CDR1 DFQATT, CDR2 SNEGSKA (reference sequence). The V and J ends lost 6 bases and 9 bases, in that order; junction bases with no gene match: 17. The CDR3 covers 16 residues. In DNA form, the CDR3 reads TGCAGTGCCGTCCCTCGCCGGGACAGGGGTTTGGGCATTCAGTACTTC. Translation: CSAVPRRDRGLGIQYF.

The chain is built from TRBV5-4 and TRBJ2-1, with D unclear. V shed 10 bases and J shed 5 bases, with 16 bases lying between them. The CDR3 totals 13 residues. Germline CDR1 reads SGHNT; CDR2 reads YYREEE (reference sequence). The CDR3 DNA sequence: TGTGCCGTCGGACGGCTACTCGACAATGAGCAGTTCTTC. It yields the protein CAVGRLLDNEQFF.

This clonotype was seen ten or more times. The V and J genes are TRBV5-1 and TRBJ2-1, with 7 bases aligning to TRBD1. The CDR3 contains 16 residues. Germline V gives CDR1 SGHRS, CDR2 YFSETQ. Trimming at V came to 3 bases and at J to 6 bases, leaving 12 bases not matched to a gene. The CDR3 sequence: CASSSRTRGQANEQFF. CDR3 nucleotides: TGCGCCAGCAGCTCCCGAACGCGAGGACAGGCCAATGAGCAGTTCTTC.

The V gene is TRBV20-1, the J gene TRBJ2-3; no firm D call. In germline, CDR1 is DFQATT, CDR2 SNEGSKA (reference sequence). CDR3 length: 13 residues. V lost 3 bases and J 1 base, leaving 8 bases between the germline ends. The CDR3 DNA reads TGCAGTGCTAGTCGGTGGGGCACAGATACGCAGTATTTT. Its translation is CSASRWGTDTQYF.

The chain employs TRBV20-1 and TRBJ1-5, with TRBD1 as a possible D gene (5 bases). Germline loops: CDR1 DFQATT, CDR2 SNEGSKA (reference sequence). Trimming shortened V by 0 bases and J by 1 base, and 16 bases separated the two germline ends. CDR3 size: 17 residues. The CDR3 protein is CSARDPATVSSNQPQHF. In DNA, the CDR3 is TGCAGTGCTAGAGACCCAGCGACAGTATCAAGCAATCAGCCCCAGCATTTT.

In its sample, this clonotype was seen many times. V gene TRBV19 combines with J gene TRBJ2-7, with D maybe TRBD1 (6 bases). V lost 5 bases to trimming and J lost 6 bases, with 17 bases between them. CDR3 size: 14 residues. The V gene's germline CDR1 is LNHDA and CDR2 SQIVND (reference sequence). The CDR3 nucleotides read TGTGCCAGTAGTGTGCAGGGATGGGGGCTCGAGCAGTACTTC. It is translated as CASSVQGWGLEQYF.

Turning to this clonotype: The conserved phenylalanine or tryptophan normally closing the CDR3 is absent here, so this likely arose from a read error. It is unclear where the CDR3 begins or ends on the DNA, so no DNA is shown, and the CDR3 is as TCRdb lists it. This chain links TRBV11-2 with TRBJ2-3; TRBD1, the D gene given by the table, was not confirmed from the DNA. From its first to its last residue, the CDR3 has 12 amino acids. Germline assignment: CDR1 SGHAT and CDR2 FQNNGV. The CDR3 sequence is CASSLGWGAVGI.

This clonotype has ten or more counts. J is TRBJ1-1 and V is TRBV5-1; D uncertain. V lost 0 bases to trimming and J lost 3 bases, with 9 bases between them. This CDR3 has 14 residues. Germline values: CDR1 SGHRS, CDR2 YFSETQ. CDR3 DNA: TGCGCCAGCAGCTTGGCCCGCAGCCACACTGAAGCTTTCTTT. It yields the protein CASSLARSHTEAFF.

In this sample, this clonotype turned up a few times. CDR3: CASSSGGARTGELFF. CDR3 in DNA: TGTGCCAGCAGCTCGGGGGGGGCCCGAACCGGGGAGCTGTTTTTT. This chain connects TRBV7-3 to TRBJ2-2, with 8 nucleotides matching TRBD2. Germline V gives CDR1 SGHTA, CDR2 FQGTGA. The CDR3 spans 15 residues. Germline trimming cut 4 bases from V and 5 bases from J; bases unmatched to any gene: 6. The full variable domain, rest sourced from reference TRBV7-3 and TRBJ2-2, is GAGVSQTPSNKVTEKGKYVELRCDPISGHTALYWYRQSLGQGPEFLIYFQGTGAADDSGLPNDRFFAVRPEGSVSTLKIQRTERGDSAVYLCASSSGGARTGELFFGEGSRLTVL.

The V and J genes are TRBV20-1 and TRBJ2-5; no reliable D call. Trimming removed 1 base at V and 5 bases at J, with 14 bases between. The CDR3 has 14 amino acids. Germline V lookup: CDR1 DFQATT, CDR2 SNEGSKA (reference sequence). The CDR3 here is CSARVPRMGETQYF. The CDR3 DNA is TGCAGTGCTAGAGTTCCCAGGATGGGGGAGACCCAGTACTTC.

This chain connects TRBV6-1 to TRBJ2-7; TRBD2 is a possible D gene (5 bases). In germline, CDR1 is MNHNS, CDR2 SASEGT. The CDR3 has 14 amino acids. Trimming took off 8 bases at V and 1 base at J, with 15 bases between the two ends. The CDR3: CASSAPGKSYEQYF. The CDR3, as DNA: TGTGCCAGCTCGGCACCCGGGAAATCCTACGAGCAGTACTTC.

This clonotype was seen ten or more times. The gene calls are TRBV6-5 and TRBJ1-2; D is uncertain. Germline-derived CDR1 and CDR2 are MNHEY and SVGAGI. V was trimmed by 0 bases and J by 6 bases, leaving 17 bases between them. This CDR3 has 16 residues. CDR3 amino acids: CASSYSPRNSGDGYTF. The DNA for the CDR3 is TGTGCCAGCAGTTACTCGCCCAGGAACTCTGGGGATGGCTACACCTTC.

The sample holds many counts of this clonotype. The chain has TRBV5-1 and TRBJ2-1, with TRBD2 matching over 7 bases. The CDR3 consists of 13 residues. Trimming cost V 4 bases and J 4 bases; bases outside gene matches: 2. From germline, CDR1 is SGHRS and CDR2 YFSETQ. The CDR3, as DNA: TGCGCCAGCAGCCTGCGGGAGTACAATGAGCAGTTCTTC. It translates to CASSLREYNEQFF.

This chain links TRBV19 with TRBJ1-1; D gene unclear. This CDR3 is built from 13 residues. The germline V gene has CDR1 LNHDA and CDR2 SQIVND (reference sequence). Trimming shortened V by 5 bases and J by 1 base, and 8 bases separated the two germline ends. CDR3 in amino acids: CASSSWRNTEAFF. The DNA for the CDR3 is TGTGCCAGTAGTTCCTGGAGGAACACTGAAGCTTTCTTT.

This clonotype was seen repeatedly, ten times or more. This chain joins TRBV7-2 and TRBJ1-1, with D possibly being TRBD1 (5 bases). The CDR3 extends over 12 amino acids. From germline, CDR1 is SGHTA and CDR2 FQGNSA. V dropped 1 base and J dropped 11 bases, with 11 bases sitting between them. Written as DNA, the CDR3 is TGTGCCAGCAGCTTAGAGGCAGGGACGGCTTTCTTT. Translation gives CASSLEAGTAFF.

This clonotype was seen more than once but under ten times. The chain couples TRBV10-3 to TRBJ1-5; no firm D call. This CDR3 is built from 14 residues. Per germline, CDR1 ENHRY and CDR2 SYGVKD. V dropped 4 bases and J dropped 3 bases, with 10 bases sitting between them. DNA for the CDR3: TGTGCCATCAGTGGCCGGGAGACCAATCAGCCCCAGCATTTT. Translation gives CAISGRETNQPQHF.

V usage is TRBV6-5 and J usage is TRBJ2-3, with D possibly being TRBD2 (7 bases). The CDR3 sequence is 15 residues long. Trimming stripped 2 bases from V and 1 base from J, with 10 bases between. Germline V gene lookup returns CDR1 MNHEY and CDR2 SVGAGI. CDR3 amino acids: CASSYGGARTDTQYF. The DNA for the CDR3 is TGTGCCAGCAGTTACGGGGGGGCCCGCACAGATACGCAGTATTTT.

This clonotype was recorded at least ten times. The chain combines TRBV6-5 with TRBJ2-3; TRBD2 matches 11 bases. In germline, CDR1 is MNHEY, CDR2 SVGAGI. J gave up 6 bases and V 0 bases, and 5 bases lay outside the gene matches. The CDR3 is 16 residues long. In nucleotides, the CDR3 is TGTGCCAGCAGTTACTCGTCGGCTAGCGGGGGGGATACGCAGTATTTT. It specifies CASSYSSASGGDTQYF.

This chain links TRBV12-3 or TRBV12-4 with TRBJ1-2; D unclear. The CDR3 is made up of 15 amino acids. V shed 0 bases and J shed 0 bases, with 8 bases lying between them. The CDR3 loop is CASSLANVPNYGYTF. The CDR3 region has the DNA TGTGCCAGCAGTTTAGCGAACGTCCCTAACTATGGCTACACCTTC.

This clonotype has ten or more counts. The chain joins TRBV7-2 to TRBJ2-7; D remains unclear. The CDR3 has 14 residues. The germline V gene has CDR1 SGHTA and CDR2 FQGNSA. V was trimmed by 5 bases and J by 0 bases, leaving 11 bases between them. The CDR3 nucleotides are TGTGCCAGCAGCCCCCAGAGTTCCTCCTACGAGCAGTACTTC. Translating gives CASSPQSSSYEQYF.

The CDR3 bases are TGTGCCAGTACCGACCAAGGGCGACAGCAGTATTTT. Translation: CASTDQGRQQYF. The chain carries TRBV19 and TRBJ2-3; D is uncertain. The CDR3 is 12 amino acids. Germline CDR1 is LNHDA and CDR2 is SQIVND (reference sequence). V shed 7 bases and J shed 11 bases, with 16 bases lying between them.